This is a list of T cell receptor beta chains from one sample in a study of human T cells and chemical hapten exposure. MiXCR was run by TCRdb on the RACE reads, yielding one entry per CDR3 protein. The sample lists nearly 350,000 distinct CDR3 sequences; under 8% were seen once. Sample: whole blood, taken in connection with sensitization to the hapten diphenylcyclopropenone (DPC). The receptors were gathered from a woman between 18 and 29 years old with alopecia areata. Some clones in this sample may be carry-over from other donors' samples. Each CDR3 is given with its conserved first and last residue. A D gene is named only where the DNA matches it firmly. Clone size is stated in some rows and not others, as once, few, many or a class when expanded.

J gene | clone size | D gene | V gene | CDR3 DNA | CDR3 protein
TRBJ1-2 | few | - | TRBV7-2 | TGTGCCAGCAGCTTAGCGGACGGATTTAACTATGGCTACACCTTC | CASSLADGFNYGYTF
TRBJ2-7 | many | - | TRBV3-1 | TGTGCCAGCAGCCAATCCCTAGGGGACGAGCAGTACTTC | CASSQSLGDEQYF
TRBJ1-6 | - | - | TRBV6-6 | TGTGCCAGCAGTTACCCGTTGGAGGGGGGACGCGGATCACCCCTCCACTTT | CASSYPLEGGRGSPLHF
TRBJ1-2 | few | - | TRBV6-5 | TGTGCCAGCAGTTACTCCACACTCTATGGCTACACCTTC | CASSYSTLYGYTF
TRBJ2-1 | many | - | TRBV9 | TGTGCCAGCAGCAGACGTCCGGATGAGCAGTTCTTC | CASSRRPDEQFF
TRBJ2-7 | few | TRBD1 | TRBV12-3/TRBV12-4 | TGTGCCAGCAGTTCCCAGGGACAGGGCCCCTACGAGCAGTACTTC | CASSSQGQGPYEQYF
TRBJ2-2 | many | - | TRBV9 | TGTGCCAGCAGCGTAGGACTGAACACCGGGGAGCTGTTTTTT | CASSVGLNTGELFF
TRBJ2-7 | many | - | TRBV6-2/TRBV6-3 | TGTGCCAGCAGTTATTGGTCCGGGGCCGGAGTCTTC | CASSYWSGAGVF
TRBJ2-3 | - | - | TRBV29-1 | TGCAGCGTTCAGATGAGTGGGGGGTACACAGATACGCAGTATTTT | CSVQMSGGYTDTQYF
TRBJ1-3 | - | - | TRBV6-2/TRBV6-3 | TGTGCCAGCAGTTACTCGACGGGGTTTGGGAACACCATATATTTT | CASSYSTGFGNTIYF
TRBJ2-7 | few | - | TRBV6-5 | TGTGCCAGCAGGGAGAGGGAAGGGGGTCCCGAGCAGTACTTC | CASREREGGPEQYF
TRBJ1-5 | - | TRBD1 | TRBV2 | TGTGCCAGCAGCGCCGGACAGGCCCCAAATCAGCCCCAGCATTTT | CASSAGQAPNQPQHF
TRBJ2-5 | few | - | TRBV5-1 | TGCGCCAGCAGCTTGTTCTCGTCGAGAGGAGAGACCCAGTACTTC | CASSLFSSRGETQYF
TRBJ2-1 | many | TRBD2 | TRBV11-3 | TGTGCCAGCAGCTCAGCGAACCTAGCGGGGCGAGTCGTTGAGCAGTTCTTC | CASSSANLAGRVVEQFF
TRBJ1-4 | many | - | TRBV6-6 | TGTGCCAGCAGTTTTATAACAACTAATGAAAAACTGTTTTTT | CASSFITTNEKLFF
TRBJ1-2 | - | - | TRBV5-1 | TGCGCCAGCAGCTTGGGGGAATATTTCTATGGCTACACCTTC | CASSLGEYFYGYTF
TRBJ2-3 | few | - | TRBV6-1 | - | CASSAGTSFLADTQYF
TRBJ1-5 | - | - | TRBV10-3 | TGTGCCATCAGTGAACTTAGCAATCAGCCCCAGCATTTT | CAISELSNQPQHF
TRBJ1-4 | - | - | TRBV7-2 | TGTGCCAGCAGCTTAGAGACGAGCCGAGGGAAACTGTTTTTT | CASSLETSRGKLFF
TRBJ2-7 | few | TRBD1 | TRBV4-3 | TGCGCCAGCAGCCAAGACCTAGACAGGGACTCCTACGAGCAGTACTTC | CASSQDLDRDSYEQYF
TRBJ1-5 | many | TRBD1 | TRBV29-1 | TGCAGCGTTCGGACAGGGGGCAATCAGCCCCAGCATTTT | CSVRTGGNQPQHF
TRBJ1-3 | few | - | TRBV4-1 | TGCGCCAGCAGCCAGCAGGTGGAAAACACCATATATTTT | CASSQQVENTIYF
TRBJ1-1 | - | TRBD1 | TRBV10-3 | TGTGCCACAGGGGACAGGGATCAATCTGAAGCTTTCTTT | CATGDRDQSEAFF
TRBJ2-3 | many | - | TRBV4-1 | TGCGCCAGCAGCGTACGAGGGGTTGAAGATACGCAGTATTTT | CASSVRGVEDTQYF
TRBJ2-1 | few | TRBD2 | TRBV6-5 | TGTGCCAGCAGTTACACCGGGACTAGCGGGGGGGCCAAGTTCTACAATGAGCAGTTCTTC | CASSYTGTSGGAKFYNEQFF
TRBJ2-6 | - | - | TRBV4-1 | TGCGCCAGCAGCCAAGATGCAGGGACTGGGGCCAACGTCCTGACTTTC | CASSQDAGTGANVLTF
TRBJ2-5 | few | - | TRBV5-1 | TGCGCCAGCAGCCCCGGGGGCCCCGGGGAGACCCAGTACTTC | CASSPGGPGETQYF
TRBJ1-2 | - | - | TRBV4-1 | TGCGCCAGCAGCCAAGACGCAGGGACGATAAACTATGGCTACACCTTC | CASSQDAGTINYGYTF
TRBJ2-5 | - | TRBD2 | TRBV12-3/TRBV12-4 | TGTGCCAGCAGTTTGTATATAGCGGGGGGGCCCGGAGAGACCCAGTACTTC | CASSLYIAGGPGETQYF
TRBJ2-6 | many | - | TRBV2 | TGTGCCAGCAGTGAATCCCGGGGTCCTGGGGCCAACGTCCTGACTTTC | CASSESRGPGANVLTF
TRBJ1-2 | - | TRBD1 | TRBV5-1 | TGCGCCAGCAGCTTGCCAGACAGGGGCTATGGCTACACCTTC | CASSLPDRGYGYTF
TRBJ1-2 | - | TRBD1 | TRBV4-3 | TGCGCCAGCAGCCATGACAGGGGGTCCGCTAACTATGGCTACACCTTC | CASSHDRGSANYGYTF
TRBJ1-6 | few | TRBD1 | TRBV27 | TGTGCCAGCAGAGACGGACAGGGTGGAGTTTCACCCCTCCACTTT | CASRDGQGGVSPLHF